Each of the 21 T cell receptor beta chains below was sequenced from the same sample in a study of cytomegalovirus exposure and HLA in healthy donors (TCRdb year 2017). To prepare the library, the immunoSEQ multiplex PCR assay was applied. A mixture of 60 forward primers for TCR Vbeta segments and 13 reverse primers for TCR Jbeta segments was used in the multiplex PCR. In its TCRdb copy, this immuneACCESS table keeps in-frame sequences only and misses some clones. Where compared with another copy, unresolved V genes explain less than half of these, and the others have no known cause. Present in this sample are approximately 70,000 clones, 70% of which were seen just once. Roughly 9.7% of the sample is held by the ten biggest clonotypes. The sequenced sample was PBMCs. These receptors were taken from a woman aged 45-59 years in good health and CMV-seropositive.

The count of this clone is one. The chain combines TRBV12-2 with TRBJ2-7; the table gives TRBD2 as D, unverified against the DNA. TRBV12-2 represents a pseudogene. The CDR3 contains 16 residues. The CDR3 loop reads CASRLVAGGKMDEQYF. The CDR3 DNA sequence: TGTGCAAGTCGCTTAGTGGCGGGGGGGAAGATGGACGAGCAGTACTTC.

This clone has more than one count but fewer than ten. As DNA, the CDR3 is TGTGCCAGTAGCCTTGACAGTTCGTTTAGGGCCAACGTCCTGACTTTC. The encoded protein is CASSLDSSFRANVLTF. The chain couples TRBV19 to TRBJ2-6, with D possibly TRBD1 on 5 matching bases. CDR3 length equals 16 residues. Germline V gene data show CDR1 as LNHDA and CDR2 as SQIVND (reference sequence). V lost 6 bases, J lost 5 bases, and 17 bases lay in between.

The CDR3 nucleotides are TGTGCCAGCAGTTCTGGACACCAAGATACGCAGTATTTT. Protein sequence: CASSSGHQDTQYF. The chain has TRBV28 and TRBJ2-3; TRBD1 might be the D (5 bases). The germline V gene encodes CDR1 MDHEN and CDR2 SYDVKM. The CDR3 spans 13 residues. V was clipped by 4 bases and J by 5 bases, with 10 bases between them.

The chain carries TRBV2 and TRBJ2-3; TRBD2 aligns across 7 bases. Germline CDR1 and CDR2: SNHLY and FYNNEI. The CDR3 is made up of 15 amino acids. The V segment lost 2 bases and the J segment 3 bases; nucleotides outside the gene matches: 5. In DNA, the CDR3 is TGTGCCAGCAGTGAATGGGAGGGCTTAACAGATACGCAGTATTTT. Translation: CASSEWEGLTDTQYF.

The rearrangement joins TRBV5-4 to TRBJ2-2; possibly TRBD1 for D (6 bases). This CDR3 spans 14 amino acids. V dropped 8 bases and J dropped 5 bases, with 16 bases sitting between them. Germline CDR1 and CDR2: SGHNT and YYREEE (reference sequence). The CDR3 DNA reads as TGTGCCAGTAATACACAGGGTGGGACCGGGGAGCTGTTTTTT. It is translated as CASNTQGGTGELFF.

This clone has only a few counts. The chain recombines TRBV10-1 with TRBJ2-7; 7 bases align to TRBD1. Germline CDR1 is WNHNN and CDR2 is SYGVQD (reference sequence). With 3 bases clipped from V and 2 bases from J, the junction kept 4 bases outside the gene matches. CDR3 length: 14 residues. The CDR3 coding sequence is TGCGCCAGCAGTGAAAAGGGACAGCCCTACGAGCAGTACTTC. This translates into CASSEKGQPYEQYF.

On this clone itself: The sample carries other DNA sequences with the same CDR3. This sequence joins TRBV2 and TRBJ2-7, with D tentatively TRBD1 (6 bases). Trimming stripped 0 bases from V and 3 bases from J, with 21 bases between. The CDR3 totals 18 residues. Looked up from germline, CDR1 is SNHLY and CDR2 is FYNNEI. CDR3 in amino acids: CASSEASVTGYNLYEQYF. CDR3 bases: TGTGCCAGCAGTGAAGCCAGCGTTACAGGGTACAATCTCTACGAGCAGTACTTC.

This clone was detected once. CDR3 residues: CASSQGAGEQFF. The CDR3 DNA is TGTGCCAGCAGTCAGGGGGCGGGTGAGCAGTTCTTC. The rearrangement joins TRBV6-6 to TRBJ2-1; 8 bases align to TRBD1. V shed 5 bases and J 9 bases; nucleotides not matched to a gene: 3. Germline V gene sequence: CDR1 MNHNY, CDR2 SVGAGI (reference sequence). This CDR3 spans 12 amino acids.

CDR3 protein: CASSLGGWGGETQYF. DNA of the CDR3: TGTGCCAGCAGCTTAGGAGGATGGGGAGGGGAGACCCAGTACTTC. V and J are TRBV7-9 and TRBJ2-5; TRBD2 agrees at 7 bases. In germline, CDR1 is SEHNR, CDR2 FQNEAQ (reference sequence). Trimming took 1 base from V and 5 from J; bases not matched to a gene: 7. The CDR3 has 15 amino acids.

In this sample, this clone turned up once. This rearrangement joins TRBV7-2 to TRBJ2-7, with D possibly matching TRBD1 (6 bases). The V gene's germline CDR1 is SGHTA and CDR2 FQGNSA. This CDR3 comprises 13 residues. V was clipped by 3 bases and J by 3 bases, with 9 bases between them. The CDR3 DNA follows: TGTGCCAGCAGCTTGGGGGACATCTACGAGCAGTACTTC. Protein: CASSLGDIYEQYF.

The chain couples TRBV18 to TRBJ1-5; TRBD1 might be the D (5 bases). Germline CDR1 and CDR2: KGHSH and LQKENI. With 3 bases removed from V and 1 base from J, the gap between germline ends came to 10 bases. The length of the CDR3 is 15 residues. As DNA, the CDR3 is TGTGCCAGCTCACCTCCTGGGGCCAGCAATCAGCCCCAGCATTTT. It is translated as CASSPPGASNQPQHF.

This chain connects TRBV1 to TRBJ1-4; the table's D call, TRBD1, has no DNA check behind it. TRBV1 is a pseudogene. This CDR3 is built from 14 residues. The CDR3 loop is CTSSLGRLSEKLFF. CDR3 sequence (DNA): TGCACCAGCAGCCTTGGCAGGCTTAGTGAAAAACTGTTTTTT.

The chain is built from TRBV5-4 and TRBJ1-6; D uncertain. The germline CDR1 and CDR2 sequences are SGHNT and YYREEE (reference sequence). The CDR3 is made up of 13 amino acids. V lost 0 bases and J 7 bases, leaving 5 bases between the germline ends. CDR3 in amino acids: CASSLGPNSPLHF. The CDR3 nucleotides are TGTGCCAGCAGCTTGGGGCCCAATTCACCCCTCCACTTT.

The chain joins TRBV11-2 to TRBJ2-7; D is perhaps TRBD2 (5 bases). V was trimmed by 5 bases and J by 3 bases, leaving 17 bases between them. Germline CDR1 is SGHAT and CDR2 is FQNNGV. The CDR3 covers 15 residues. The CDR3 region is CASSLGLAELYEQYF. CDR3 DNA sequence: TGTGCCAGCAGCCTAGGACTGGCAGAACTCTACGAGCAGTACTTC.

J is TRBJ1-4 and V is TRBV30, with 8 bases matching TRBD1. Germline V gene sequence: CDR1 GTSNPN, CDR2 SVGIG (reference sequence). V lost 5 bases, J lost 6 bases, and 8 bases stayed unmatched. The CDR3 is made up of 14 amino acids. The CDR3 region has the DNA TGTGCCTGGGAAGAGACAGGGGCAGATGAAAAACTGTTTTTT. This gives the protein CAWEETGADEKLFF.

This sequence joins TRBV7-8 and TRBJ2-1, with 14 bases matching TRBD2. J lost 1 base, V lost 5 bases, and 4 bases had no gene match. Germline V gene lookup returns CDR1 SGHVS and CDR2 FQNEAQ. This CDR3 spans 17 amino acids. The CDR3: CASSAGTSGRSYNEQFF. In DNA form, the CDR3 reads TGTGCCAGCAGCGCCGGGACTAGCGGGAGATCCTACAATGAGCAGTTCTTC.

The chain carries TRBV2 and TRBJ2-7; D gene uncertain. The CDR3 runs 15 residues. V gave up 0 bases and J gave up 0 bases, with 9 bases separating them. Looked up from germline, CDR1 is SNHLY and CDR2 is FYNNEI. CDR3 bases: TGTGCCAGCAGTGAAGCCGGGTTTGACTCCTACGAGCAGTACTTC. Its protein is CASSEAGFDSYEQYF.

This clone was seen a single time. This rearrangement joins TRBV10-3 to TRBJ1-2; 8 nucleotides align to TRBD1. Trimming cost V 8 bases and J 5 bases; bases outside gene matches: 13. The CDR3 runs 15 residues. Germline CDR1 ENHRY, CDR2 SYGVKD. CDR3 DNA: TGTGCCATCCATGAGGGTTTGACAGGGGAATATGGCTACACCTTC. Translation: CAIHEGLTGEYGYTF.

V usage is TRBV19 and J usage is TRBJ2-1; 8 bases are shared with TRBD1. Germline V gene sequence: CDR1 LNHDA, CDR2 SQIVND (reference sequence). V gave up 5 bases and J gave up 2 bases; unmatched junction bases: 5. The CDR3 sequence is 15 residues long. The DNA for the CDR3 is TGTGCCAGTAGTCCCCGGACAGGGACCTACAATGAGCAGTTCTTC. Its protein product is CASSPRTGTYNEQFF.

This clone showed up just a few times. In DNA form, the CDR3 reads TGTGCCAGCAGGTTGGACAGTGCAACTAATGAAAAACTGTTTTTT. Translating gives CASRLDSATNEKLFF. This chain uses TRBV28 with TRBJ1-4, with D perhaps TRBD1 (6 bases). The CDR3 loop spans 15 amino acids. Trimming removed 6 bases at V and 0 bases at J, with 11 bases between. Germline lookup yields CDR1 MDHEN and CDR2 SYDVKM.

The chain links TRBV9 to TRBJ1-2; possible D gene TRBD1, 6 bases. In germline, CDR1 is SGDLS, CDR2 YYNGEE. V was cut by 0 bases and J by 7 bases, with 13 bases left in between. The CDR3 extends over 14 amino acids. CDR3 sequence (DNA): TGTGCCAGCAGCGTAGTATCGGGGGGCAGTGGCTACACCTTC. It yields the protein CASSVVSGGSGYTF.